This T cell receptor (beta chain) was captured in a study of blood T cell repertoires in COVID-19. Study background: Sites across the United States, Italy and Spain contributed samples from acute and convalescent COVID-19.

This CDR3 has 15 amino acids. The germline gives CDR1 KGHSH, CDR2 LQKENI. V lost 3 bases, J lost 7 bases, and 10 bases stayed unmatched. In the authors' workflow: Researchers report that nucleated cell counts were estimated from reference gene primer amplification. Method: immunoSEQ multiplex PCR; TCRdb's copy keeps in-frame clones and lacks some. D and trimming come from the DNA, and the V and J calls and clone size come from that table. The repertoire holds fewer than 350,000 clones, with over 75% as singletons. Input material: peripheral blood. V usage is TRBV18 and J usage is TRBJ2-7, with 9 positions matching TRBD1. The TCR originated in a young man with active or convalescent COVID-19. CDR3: CASSPKDRGGKEQYF. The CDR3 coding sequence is TGTGCCAGCTCACCTAAGGACAGGGGAGGAAAGGAGCAGTACTTC.